This TCR beta chain was retrieved from a study of radiation and T cells in renal cell carcinoma. This clone was observed a handful of times. Its antigen is unknown. General study points: Pretreatment tumor biopsies were lacking, so baseline clonotypes are unknown. Top tumor clonotypes rose in blood 2 weeks post-radiation, then contracted.

Time point here: blood 4 weeks post-SBRT, at nephrectomy. Indicated treatment: 15 Gy SBRT to primary tumor, nephrectomy 4 weeks later. Nephrectomy followed 15 Gy stereotactic body radiation by 4 weeks. Serial blood draws occurred at baseline and 2 and 4 weeks post-SBRT. V shed 6 bases, J shed 1 base, and the junction held 7 bases outside the gene matches. Germline CDR1 is SGHTA and CDR2 is FQGNSA. The CDR3 runs to 15 residues. Libraries were prepared by immunoSEQ multiplex PCR; TCRdb keeps only in-frame clonotypes and omits some of them. The repertoire holds about 170,000 clones, with 88% as singletons.

V and J are TRBV7-2 and TRBJ1-1; 8 nucleotides match TRBD1. The receptor was isolated from a woman aged 50 to 60 with renal cell carcinoma. The source material was blood, sampled from a patient whose treatment included radiotherapy and nephrectomy. This chain's CDR3 is CASSSHRGENTEAFF. The CDR3 nucleotides read TGTGCCAGCAGTTCTCACAGGGGGGAGAACACTGAAGCTTTCTTT.